This TCR beta chain was sequenced in a study of T cell responses to AZD1222 COVID-19 vaccine. A remark on this clone: The identical CDR3 is also encoded by other nucleotide sequences in the sample.

After removal of 5 bases from V and 4 bases from J, the junction contained 4 bases not matched to a gene. CDR1 and CDR2 (germline): LNHNV, YYDKDF (reference sequence). The CDR3 extends over 15 amino acids. Libraries were prepared by immunoSEQ multiplex PCR; TCRdb keeps only in-frame clonotypes and omits some of them. This sample has 15,000 to 17,000 clones; about 85% occur once, and the top ten carry 2.5% to 3.5%. Material: peripheral blood, obtained 28 days after the second AZD1222 dose. This TCR derives from an adult who received the AZD1222 COVID-19 vaccine. The chain links TRBV15 to TRBJ2-1; TRBD2 matches 11 bases. The CDR3 sequence: CATSGGTSGYNEQFF. In DNA form, the CDR3 reads TGTGCCACCAGCGGTGGGACTAGCGGTTACAATGAGCAGTTCTTC.